This TCR beta chain was recovered during a study of T cells after yellow fever vaccination (dated by TCRdb to the late 2010s). Study-level background: The SMART-Seq v4 Ultra Low Input RNA kit was used to prepare libraries from fractions with low cell numbers. Blood was collected at multiple timepoints before and after primary and secondary immunization, and bulk PBMC replicates and cell subsets were isolated. Bulk TCR alpha and beta repertoires were sequenced longitudinally to track T-cell clones before and after primary and booster YFV17D yellow fever vaccination. Two healthy male donors made up the cohort, one aged 18 to 30 years and the other aged 30 to 40 years.

As to this clonotype: Its antigen target is currently unknown. Base quality data are lacking; no much larger clone is found one base away.

The research as a whole found: Most clones expanded after primary vaccination (around 96% of CD4 and approximately 90% of CD8) were re-detected after the booster, suggesting that broad memory maintenance occurred. Compared with the primary T-cell response, the secondary T-cell response was weaker but faster, peaking on day 5 rather than day 15. FACS-sorted repertoires could contain abundant contaminating clonotypes from the bulk population, so computational filtering was required. A small fraction of clonotypes appeared in both the CD4 and CD8 compartments, likely as a result of convergent recombination. The study included only a couple of donors, which limits how far the findings can be generalized.

Synthesis of TCR cDNA relied on 5'RACE template switching, a step that introduced a universal primer site along with unique molecular identifiers. Priming of cDNA synthesis was performed from both the TCR alpha and TCR beta constant segments. Libraries were amplified in two PCR steps, with sample barcodes and sequencing adapters added in the second step. Libraries were sequenced on Illumina HiSeq 2500 (2x100 bp) or NovaSeq (2x150 bp). On the authors' methods: Reads were demultiplexed and collapsed into UMI consensus sequences with MIGEC, and V(D)J alignment was performed with MiXCR. Vaccine-responding clonotypes were identified with edgeR using replicate PBMC samples, with FDR below 0.01 and a log2 fold change above 5 up to day 15 being required. Bulk clonotypes were assigned CD4 or CD8 identity according to which sequenced CD4 or CD8 repertoire held them at higher abundance. TCRdb's own reprocessing of the public reads used fastp at Q25 and MiXCR and kept productive beta chains. Each record represents a unique CDR3 protein, reported with the most common genes and DNA among its rows. The V and J calls and clone size come from TCRdb's table, not from the authors' own analysis. The sample table holds 510,000 or so distinct CDR3 sequences, of which roughly 19% were seen once. The ten largest make up 13% to 15% of the sample.

The treatment or condition label on this specimen signifies: live attenuated yellow fever vaccine strain. At every blood-draw timepoint, two biological replicates of bulk PBMCs were collected. PBMCs were isolated from peripheral blood using a standard Ficoll-Paque protocol. RNA was extracted with TriZol from bulk PBMCs, CD4 and CD8 fractions, and dextramer-positive and dextramer-negative fractions. The CDR3 numbers 13 residues from cysteine through phenylalanine. The entry retains the CDR3 DNA only, 39 bases that are in frame from base 1. Trimming leaves V shorter by 5 bases and J shorter by 4 bases, with the junction holding 2 bases beyond the gene matches. CDR1 SEHNR and CDR2 FQNEAQ are derived from the germline V gene (reference sequence).

The sample consisted of PBMCs, taken 15 days after the yellow fever booster vaccination. This sequence was found in a young man who received the YFV17D yellow fever vaccine. The sequence joins TRBV7-9 to TRBJ1-5, and 7 junction bases match TRBD1. The nucleotides read TGTGCCAGCAGCAAACAGGGGAATCAGCCCCAGCATTTT. The translation is CASSKQGNQPQHF.